The present T cell receptor beta chain was sequenced within a study of Graves' ophthalmopathy and Graves' hyperthyroidism. Looking at the study overall: There was a collection of peripheral blood at initial diagnosis, before any treatment. The study, taken as a whole, reports: Using a 13-signature model, the authors split ophthalmopathy from stable hyperthyroidism, with about 88% sensitivity and roughly 80% specificity.

Amplified TCR beta CDR3 regions were obtained using RNA transcripts as template. Investigators did first-round RT-PCR with HTBI primers, then second-round multiplex PCR. TCRdb re-called the multiplex PCR reads through MiXCR, storing one row per CDR3 protein. The repertoire consists of almost 750,000 distinct CDR3 sequences, with 40% occurring once and the leading ten covering less than 55%. This clonotype was picked up a small number of times. What it recognizes is unknown. This CDR3 comprises 15 residues. The germline V gene has CDR1 LNHDA and CDR2 SQIVND (reference sequence). V gave up 6 bases and J gave up 0 bases, with 12 bases separating them. If patients had other autoimmune diseases, uncontrolled infections, pregnancy or lactation, they were excluded. It was on clinical symptoms, serum thyroxine, TRAb, thyroid ultrasound and orbital computed tomography that diagnosis relied.

What was sequenced was peripheral blood. The TCR was taken from an adult man with Graves' ophthalmopathy. V gene TRBV19 combines with J gene TRBJ1-5, with D tentatively TRBD1 (5 bases). CDR3 in amino acids: CASRNRGTSNQPQHF. CDR3 DNA: TGTGCCAGTAGAAATCGGGGGACTAGCAATCAGCCCCAGCATTTT.